These 10 T cell receptor beta chains share one sample of origin, sequenced in a study of post-analysis software for immune sequencing data. The study's findings and limits: Higher frequency in patients than in controls was seen for a handful of TRBV segments, with TRBV5-6, TRBV5-1 and TRBV20-1 among them.

These receptors have no known antigen. Prepared libraries of TCR beta cDNA carried unique molecular identifiers. MiXCR, applied by TCRdb to the PCR reads, yields one record per CDR3 protein. The data hold a few hundred thousand distinct CDR3 sequences, with around a third observed a single time. Sequenced material: blood. The receptors derive from a girl younger than 18 with multiple sclerosis.

The count of this clonotype is one. At one boundary the junction diverges from the germline segment, which might be a read error. The gene calls are TRBV6-1 and TRBJ1-4; TRBD1 matches at 7 bases. Germline values: CDR1 MNHNS, CDR2 SASEGT. The CDR3 sequence is 16 residues long. The CDR3 spells CACSGGDSTLKEKLFF. In DNA form, the CDR3 reads TGTGCCTGCAGTGGGGGGGACAGTACTCTGAAGGAAAAACTGTTTTTT.

This clonotype has a handful of counts. This chain links TRBV27 with TRBJ1-5; perhaps TRBD1 as D (6 bases). V gave up 5 bases and J gave up 1 base, with 9 bases separating them. The CDR3 spans 14 residues. Looked up from germline, CDR1 is MNHEY and CDR2 is SMNVEV (reference sequence). The CDR3 DNA reads as TGTGCCAGCAGTGCAGGGGTGAGCAATCAGCCCCAGCATTTT. Translation: CASSAGVSNQPQHF.

In this sample, this clonotype turned up a few times. This rearrangement joins TRBV29-1 to TRBJ1-1; 7 bases align to TRBD1. Unmatched junction bases numbered 5, after V lost 1 base and J lost 0 bases. The germline CDR1 and CDR2 sequences are SQVTM and ANQGSEA. This CDR3 has 15 amino acids. CDR3 DNA sequence: TGCAGCGTTGAAGTGGGGGGACAGTTGAACACTGAAGCTTTCTTT. Translating gives CSVEVGGQLNTEAFF.

The rearrangement joins TRBV2 to TRBJ2-7; D gene unclear. V gave up 0 bases and J gave up 3 bases, with 9 bases separating them. CDR3 size: 14 residues. Germline CDR1 is SNHLY and CDR2 is FYNNEI. The CDR3 sequence is CASSEAPTRYEQYF. Here the CDR3 DNA reads TGTGCCAGCAGTGAAGCGCCTACCCGCTACGAGCAGTACTTC.

This clonotype was seen a few times. The chain combines TRBV15 with TRBJ1-4; the D gene is possibly TRBD1 (6 bases). The CDR3 runs 14 residues. V gave up 4 bases and J gave up 3 bases, with 9 bases separating them. Per germline, CDR1 LNHNV and CDR2 YYDKDF (reference sequence). The CDR3 here is CATSKAGANEKLFF. CDR3 bases: TGTGCCACCAGCAAGGCAGGGGCTAATGAAAAACTGTTTTTT. The variable domain in full, completed from reference TRBV15 and TRBJ1-4, reads DAMVIQNPRYQVTQFGKPVTLSCSQTLNHNVMYWYQQKSSQAPKLLFHYYDKDFNNEADTPDNFQSRRPNTSFCFLDIRSPGLGDTAMYLCATSKAGANEKLFFGSGTQLSVL.

The chain joins TRBV7-8 to TRBJ2-2; D might be TRBD2 (6 bases). This CDR3 is built from 14 residues. CDR1 is SGHVS, CDR2 FQNEAQ, per germline. Trimming pared 8 bases from V and 2 bases from J, leaving 12 bases between. This CDR3 is CASAAGRNTGELFF. In DNA, the CDR3 is TGTGCCAGCGCTGCGGGGCGAAACACCGGGGAGCTGTTTTTT.

This clonotype was counted a single time. V gene TRBV5-1 combines with J gene TRBJ1-2; TRBD1 aligns across 7 bases. Germline CDR1 and CDR2: SGHRS and YFSETQ. V was pared by 1 base and J by 8 bases, with 11 bases of the junction left unmatched. This CDR3 is built from 15 residues. CDR3 sequence (DNA): TGCGCCAGCAGCTTGTTCACAGGGGCCAGGGAGGGCTACACCTTC. Amino acids: CASSLFTGAREGYTF.

The J gene is TRBJ2-2, the V gene TRBV7-8; a weak D match, TRBD1 (6 bases). The CDR3 is 14 amino acids. V was shortened by 4 bases and J by 3 bases, with 9 bases between the two germline ends. Germline loops: CDR1 SGHVS, CDR2 FQNEAQ. The CDR3 DNA sequence: TGTGCCAGCAGCTCTAGGGGGTACACCGGGGAGCTGTTTTTT. Translated, it gives CASSSRGYTGELFF. The full variable domain, in which reference TRBV7-8 and TRBJ2-2 provide the parts outside the CDR3, is GAGVSQSPRYKVAKRGQDVALRCDPISGHVSLFWYQQALGQGPEFLTYFQNEAQLDKSGLPSDRFFAERPEGSVSTLKIQRTQQEDSAVYLCASSSRGYTGELFFGEGSRLTVL.

This clonotype came up many times. The V and J genes are TRBV10-3 and TRBJ2-7, with D possibly matching TRBD1 (6 bases). V was cut by 6 bases and J by 7 bases, with 13 bases left in between. CDR1 ENHRY and CDR2 SYGVKD come from the germline V gene. This CDR3 comprises 12 residues. CDR3 nucleotide sequence: TGTGCCATCAGCGGGGACAACGGGGAGCAGTACTTC. Translating it yields CAISGDNGEQYF.

The CDR3, as DNA: TGTGCCATCAGGACAGACCAGAACTATGGCTACACCTTC. Translating gives CAIRTDQNYGYTF. V is TRBV10-3 and J is TRBJ1-2; tentatively, D is TRBD1 (5 bases). Germline lookup yields CDR1 ENHRY and CDR2 SYGVKD. Trimming left V 6 bases short and J 2 bases short, with 10 bases between. This CDR3 has 13 residues.